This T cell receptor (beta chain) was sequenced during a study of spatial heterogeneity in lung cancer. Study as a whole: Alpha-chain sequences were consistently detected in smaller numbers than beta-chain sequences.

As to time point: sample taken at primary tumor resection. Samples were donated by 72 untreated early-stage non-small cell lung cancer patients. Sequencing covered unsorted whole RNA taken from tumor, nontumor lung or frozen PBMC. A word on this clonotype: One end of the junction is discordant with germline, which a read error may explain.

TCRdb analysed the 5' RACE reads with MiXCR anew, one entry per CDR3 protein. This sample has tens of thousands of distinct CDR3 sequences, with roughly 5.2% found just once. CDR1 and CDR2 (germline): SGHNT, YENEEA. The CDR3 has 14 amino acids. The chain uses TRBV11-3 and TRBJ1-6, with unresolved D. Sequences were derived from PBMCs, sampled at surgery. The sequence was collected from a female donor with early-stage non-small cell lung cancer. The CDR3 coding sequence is TGTGCCAGCAGCTTCAGCGGGCGTAATTCACCCCTCCATTTT. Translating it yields CASSFSGRNSPLHF.